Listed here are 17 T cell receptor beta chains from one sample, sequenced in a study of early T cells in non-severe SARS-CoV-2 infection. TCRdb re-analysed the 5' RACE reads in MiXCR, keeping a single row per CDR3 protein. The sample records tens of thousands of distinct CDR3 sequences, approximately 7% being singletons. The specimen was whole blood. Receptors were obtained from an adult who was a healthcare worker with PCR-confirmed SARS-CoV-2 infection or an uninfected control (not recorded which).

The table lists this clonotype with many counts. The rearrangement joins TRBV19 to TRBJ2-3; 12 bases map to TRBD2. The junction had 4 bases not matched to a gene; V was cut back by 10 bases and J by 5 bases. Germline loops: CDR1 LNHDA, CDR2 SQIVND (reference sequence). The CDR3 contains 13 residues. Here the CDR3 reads CATKLAGGDTQYF. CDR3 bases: TGTGCCACCAAACTAGCGGGAGGAGATACGCAGTATTTT.

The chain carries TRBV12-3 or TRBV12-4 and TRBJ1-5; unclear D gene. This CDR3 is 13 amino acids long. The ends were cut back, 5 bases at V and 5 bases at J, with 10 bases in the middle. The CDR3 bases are TGTGCCAGCAGTCCAAGCGGTTATCAGCCCCAGCATTTT. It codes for CASSPSGYQPQHF.

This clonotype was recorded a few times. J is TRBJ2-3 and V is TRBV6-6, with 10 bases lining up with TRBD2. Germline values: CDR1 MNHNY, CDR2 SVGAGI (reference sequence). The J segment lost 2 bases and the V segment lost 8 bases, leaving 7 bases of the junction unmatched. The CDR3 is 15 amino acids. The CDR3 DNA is TGTGCCAGCGTCCTAGCGGGAGCTTCCACAGATACGCAGTATTTT. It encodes CASVLAGASTDTQYF.

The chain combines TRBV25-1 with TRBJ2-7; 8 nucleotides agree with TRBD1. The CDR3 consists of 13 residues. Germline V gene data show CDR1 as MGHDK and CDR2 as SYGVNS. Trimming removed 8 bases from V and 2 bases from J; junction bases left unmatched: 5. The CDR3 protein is CASAGTGTYEQYF. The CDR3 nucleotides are TGTGCCAGCGCCGGGACAGGAACCTACGAGCAGTACTTC.

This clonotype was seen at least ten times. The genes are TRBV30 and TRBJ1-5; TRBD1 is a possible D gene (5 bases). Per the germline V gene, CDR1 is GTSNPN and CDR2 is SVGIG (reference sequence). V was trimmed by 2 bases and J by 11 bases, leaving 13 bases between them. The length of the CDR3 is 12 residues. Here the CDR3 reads CAWSRRGTAQHF. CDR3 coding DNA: TGTGCCTGGAGTAGAAGGGGAACGGCCCAGCATTTT.

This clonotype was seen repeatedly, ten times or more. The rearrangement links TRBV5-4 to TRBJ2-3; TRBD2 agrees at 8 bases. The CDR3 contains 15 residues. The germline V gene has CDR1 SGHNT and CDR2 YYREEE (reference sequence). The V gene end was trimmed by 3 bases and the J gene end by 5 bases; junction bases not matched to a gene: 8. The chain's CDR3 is CASSSAGLAGDTQYF. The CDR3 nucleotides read TGTGCCAGCAGCTCGGCGGGGCTAGCGGGAGATACGCAGTATTTT. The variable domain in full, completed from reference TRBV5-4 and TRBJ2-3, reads ETGVTQSPTHLIKTRGQQVTLRCSSQSGHNTVSWYQQALGQGPQFIFQYYREEENGRGNFPPRFSGLQFPNYSSELNVNALELDDSALYLCASSSAGLAGDTQYFGPGTRLTVL.

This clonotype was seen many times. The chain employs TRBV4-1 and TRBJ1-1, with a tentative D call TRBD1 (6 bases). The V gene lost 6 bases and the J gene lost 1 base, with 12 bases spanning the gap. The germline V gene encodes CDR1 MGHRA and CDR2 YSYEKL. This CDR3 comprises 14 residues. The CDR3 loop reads CASRNRAENTEAFF. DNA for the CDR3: TGCGCCAGCAGGAACAGGGCCGAGAACACTGAAGCTTTCTTT.

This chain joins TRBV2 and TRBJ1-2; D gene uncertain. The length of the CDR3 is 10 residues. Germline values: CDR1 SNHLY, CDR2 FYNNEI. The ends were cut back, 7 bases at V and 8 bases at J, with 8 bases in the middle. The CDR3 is CASILLGYTF. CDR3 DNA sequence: TGTGCCAGCATCCTTCTAGGCTACACCTTC.

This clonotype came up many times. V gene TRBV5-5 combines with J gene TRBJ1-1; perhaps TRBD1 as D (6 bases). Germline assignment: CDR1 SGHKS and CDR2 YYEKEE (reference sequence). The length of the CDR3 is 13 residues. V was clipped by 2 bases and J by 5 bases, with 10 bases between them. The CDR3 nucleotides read TGTGCCAGCAGCTTACAGGGAGCTACTGAAGCTTTCTTT. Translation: CASSLQGATEAFF. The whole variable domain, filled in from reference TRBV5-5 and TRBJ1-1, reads DAGVTQSPTHLIKTRGQQVTLRCSPISGHKSVSWYQQVLGQGPQFIFQYYEKEERGRGNFPDRFSARQFPNYSSELNVNALLLGDSALYLCASSLQGATEAFFGQGTRLTVV.

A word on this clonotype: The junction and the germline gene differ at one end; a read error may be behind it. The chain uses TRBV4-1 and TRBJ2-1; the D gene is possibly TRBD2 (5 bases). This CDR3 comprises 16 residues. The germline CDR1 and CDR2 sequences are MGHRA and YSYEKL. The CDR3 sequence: CASSNHQRSSYNDQFF. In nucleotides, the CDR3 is TGCGCCAGCAGCAACCACCAGCGGAGCTCCTACAATGATCAGTTCTTC.

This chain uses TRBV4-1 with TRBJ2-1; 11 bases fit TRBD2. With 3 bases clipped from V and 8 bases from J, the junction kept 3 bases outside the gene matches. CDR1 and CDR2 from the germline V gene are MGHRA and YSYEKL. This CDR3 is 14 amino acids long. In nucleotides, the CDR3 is TGCGCCAGCAGCCAGGCGGGACTAGCGGATGAGCAGTTCTTC. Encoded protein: CASSQAGLADEQFF.

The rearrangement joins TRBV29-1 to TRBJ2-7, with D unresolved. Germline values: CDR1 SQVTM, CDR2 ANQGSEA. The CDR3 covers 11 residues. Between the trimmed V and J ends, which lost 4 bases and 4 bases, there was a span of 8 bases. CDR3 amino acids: CSVVFGYEQYF. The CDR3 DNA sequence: TGCAGCGTTGTTTTCGGATACGAGCAGTACTTC.

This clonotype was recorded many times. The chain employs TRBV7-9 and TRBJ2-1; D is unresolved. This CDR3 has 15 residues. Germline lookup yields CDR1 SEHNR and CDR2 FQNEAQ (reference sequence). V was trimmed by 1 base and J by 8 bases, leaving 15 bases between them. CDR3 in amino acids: CASSLVGKPFDEQFF. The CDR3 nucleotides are TGTGCCAGCAGCTTAGTGGGGAAGCCCTTCGATGAGCAGTTCTTC.

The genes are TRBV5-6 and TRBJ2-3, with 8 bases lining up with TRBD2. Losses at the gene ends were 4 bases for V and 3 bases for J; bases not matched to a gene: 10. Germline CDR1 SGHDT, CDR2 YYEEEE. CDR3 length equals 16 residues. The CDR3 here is CASSGGAGVSTDTQYF. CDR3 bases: TGTGCCAGCAGCGGAGGAGCGGGAGTGAGTACAGATACGCAGTATTTT.

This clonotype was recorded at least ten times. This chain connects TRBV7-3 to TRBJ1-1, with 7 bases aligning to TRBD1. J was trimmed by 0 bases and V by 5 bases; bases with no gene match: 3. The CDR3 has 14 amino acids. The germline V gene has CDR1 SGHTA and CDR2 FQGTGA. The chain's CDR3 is CASSRDRVNTEAFF. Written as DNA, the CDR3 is TGTGCCAGCAGCCGGGACAGAGTGAACACTGAAGCTTTCTTT.

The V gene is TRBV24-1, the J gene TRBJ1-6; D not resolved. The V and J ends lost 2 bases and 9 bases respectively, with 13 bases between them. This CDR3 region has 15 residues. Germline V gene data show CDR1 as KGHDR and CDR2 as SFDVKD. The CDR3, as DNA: TGTGCCACCAGTGATTCGAACACCCTAGGTTCACCCCTCCACTTT. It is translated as CATSDSNTLGSPLHF.

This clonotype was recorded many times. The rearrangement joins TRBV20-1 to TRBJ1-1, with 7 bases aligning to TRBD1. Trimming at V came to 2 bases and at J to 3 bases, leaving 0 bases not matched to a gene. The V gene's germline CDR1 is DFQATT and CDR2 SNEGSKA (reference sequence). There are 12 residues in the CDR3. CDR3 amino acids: CSARQGDTEAFF. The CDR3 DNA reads TGCAGTGCTAGACAGGGGGACACTGAAGCTTTCTTT.